Below are 31 T cell receptor beta chains sequenced from a single sample in a study of HIV-infected patients and healthy controls. cDNA was made from approximately 0.55 ug RNA using alpha and beta constant primers. Each of the alpha and beta chains got its own library through chain-specific third strand synthesis with indices. TCRdb re-called the 5' RACE reads through MiXCR, storing one row per CDR3 protein. The sample consists of about 10,000 distinct CDR3 sequences, about 10% of them appearing once. Whole blood was used without fractionation, so all unsorted peripheral T cells were included. Sequenced here: blood, sampled before antiretroviral therapy. The receptors here all came from an adult with HIV infection.

At least ten counts were recorded for this clonotype. The J gene is TRBJ2-7, the V gene TRBV6-2 or TRBV6-3; 7 bases fit TRBD1. The CDR3 totals 14 residues. V trimming: 7 bases; J trimming: 2 bases; junction bases outside the gene matches: 8. Germline lookup yields CDR1 MNHEY and CDR2 SVGEGT. The CDR3 region has the DNA TGTGCCAGCACCCCCGGGACAGAGCCCTACGAGCAGTACTTC. It specifies CASTPGTEPYEQYF.

There are many counts of this clonotype. The V and J genes are TRBV7-2 and TRBJ1-1, with D possibly TRBD1 on 6 matching bases. CDR1 is SGHTA, CDR2 FQGNSA, per germline. Trimming pared 3 bases from V and 12 bases from J, leaving 11 bases between. This CDR3 is built from 11 residues. CDR3 residues: CASSLTGITFF. DNA of the CDR3: TGTGCCAGCAGCTTGACAGGTATAACTTTCTTT.

This clonotype was counted many times. The gene calls are TRBV28 and TRBJ2-5, with 11 bases identical to TRBD1. The ends lost 5 bases at V and 4 bases at J; junction bases unmatched: 12. This CDR3 contains 17 residues. Germline lookup yields CDR1 MDHEN and CDR2 SYDVKM. The CDR3 loop is CASSPLSTGTGGETQYF. CDR3 DNA: TGTGCCAGCAGTCCCCTGTCCACCGGGACAGGGGGAGAGACCCAGTACTTC. Full variable domain (missing parts from reference TRBV28 and TRBJ2-5): DVKVTQSSRYLVKRTGEKVFLECVQDMDHENMFWYRQDPGLGLRLIYFSYDVKMKEKGDIPEGYSVSREKKERFSLILESASTNQTSMYLCASSPLSTGTGGETQYFGPGTRLLVL.

This chain links TRBV28 with TRBJ1-1; a possible D gene is TRBD1 (5 bases). The CDR3 is 15 amino acids. Trimming removed 7 bases from V and 5 bases from J, with 20 bases in between. Germline-derived CDR1 and CDR2 are MDHEN and SYDVKM. The CDR3 loop is CASTLSPGSWTEAFF. CDR3 coding DNA: TGTGCCAGCACCCTCTCCCCAGGGTCTTGGACTGAAGCTTTCTTT. Supplemented by reference TRBV28 and TRBJ1-1, the full variable domain reads DVKVTQSSRYLVKRTGEKVFLECVQDMDHENMFWYRQDPGLGLRLIYFSYDVKMKEKGDIPEGYSVSREKKERFSLILESASTNQTSMYLCASTLSPGSWTEAFFGQGTRLTVV.

This clonotype was counted many times. CDR3 nucleotide sequence: TGTGCTAGTGCCCCCGGGGGCCCCACAGATACGCAGTATTTT. This codes for CASAPGGPTDTQYF. V and J are TRBV12-5 and TRBJ2-3; D is perhaps TRBD1 or TRBD2 (6 bases each). This CDR3 is built from 14 residues. In germline, CDR1 is LGHNT, CDR2 FRNRAP. The V gene lost 7 bases and the J gene lost 2 bases, with 13 bases spanning the gap.

This clonotype was recorded a few times. The rearrangement joins TRBV6-2 or TRBV6-3 to TRBJ2-7; D unresolved. CDR1 and CDR2 from the germline V gene are MNHEY and SVGEGT. CDR3 length: 12 amino acids. Trimming left V 6 bases short and J 5 bases short, with 11 bases between. CDR3 in amino acids: CASSRHQNEQYF. The CDR3 DNA sequence: TGTGCCAGCAGCAGACATCAGAACGAGCAGTACTTC.

The table lists this clonotype with many counts. The chain carries TRBV20-1 and TRBJ2-5, with D hard to call. Germline V gives CDR1 DFQATT, CDR2 SNEGSKA (reference sequence). Trimming took off 0 bases at V and 2 bases at J, with 10 bases between the two ends. The CDR3 extends over 14 amino acids. The CDR3 DNA reads as TGCAGTGCTAGAGATGTAAGGGAACAAGAGACCCAGTACTTC. Encoded protein: CSARDVREQETQYF.

This clonotype is labeled as medium-sized. The chain joins TRBV6-2 or TRBV6-3 to TRBJ2-2; D not resolved. The V end lost 8 bases, the J end lost 0 bases, and 13 bases lay between the germline ends. CDR1 MNHEY and CDR2 SVGEGT come from the germline V gene. The CDR3 extends over 15 amino acids. CDR3 coding DNA: TGTGCCAGCTCCCTGGGGATCGCGAACACCGGGGAGCTGTTTTTT. Protein product: CASSLGIANTGELFF.

This clonotype is large within its sample. The chain recombines TRBV7-6 with TRBJ2-7, with D possibly TRBD1 on 5 matching bases. Germline CDR1 SGHVS, CDR2 FNYEAQ. The CDR3 loop spans 13 amino acids. V shed 0 bases and J shed 3 bases, with 6 bases lying between them. This CDR3 reads CASSLAQGYEQYF. The CDR3 coding sequence is TGTGCCAGCAGCTTAGCGCAGGGCTACGAGCAGTACTTC.

This clonotype was counted ten times or more. The chain recombines TRBV28 with TRBJ2-5; possible D gene TRBD2, 5 bases. V lost 4 bases, J lost 1 base, and 16 bases lay in between. CDR1 MDHEN and CDR2 SYDVKM come from the germline V gene. The CDR3 contains 16 residues. The CDR3 DNA is TGTGCCAGCAGTTCCGCCGGGGAGCGGCCCCAAGAGACCCAGTACTTC. It encodes CASSSAGERPQETQYF.

There are many counts of this clonotype. CDR3 protein: CSVVSGKLLNTEAFF. CDR3 DNA: TGCAGCGTTGTGTCTGGGAAGCTTCTCAACACTGAAGCTTTCTTT. The chain couples TRBV29-1 to TRBJ1-1, with no clear D. The CDR3 spans 15 residues. V shed 4 bases and J shed 2 bases, with 17 bases lying between them. Germline CDR1 reads SQVTM; CDR2 reads ANQGSEA.

This clonotype ranks as large. V is TRBV28 and J is TRBJ1-5; D may be TRBD1 (5 bases). V dropped 6 bases and J dropped 3 bases, with 12 bases sitting between them. This CDR3 has 14 residues. CDR1 and CDR2 from the germline V gene are MDHEN and SYDVKM. The CDR3 DNA is TGTGCCAGCAGCCCAGACGGGGCCAATCAGCCCCAGCATTTT. The encoded protein is CASSPDGANQPQHF.

This clonotype was seen many times. DNA of the CDR3: TGTGCCAGCACCGACGCTGGGGCCAACGTCCTGACTTTC. This encodes CASTDAGANVLTF. This chain uses TRBV7-9 with TRBJ2-6; D remains ambiguous. The CDR3 spans 13 residues. Trimming took 7 bases from V and 2 from J, leaving 6 bases between them. Germline CDR1 and CDR2: SEHNR and FQNEAQ (reference sequence).

This clonotype was observed a few times. J is TRBJ2-1 and V is TRBV6-4; the match to TRBD2 covers 7 bases. The CDR3 runs to 15 residues. Trimming at V came to 3 bases and at J to 4 bases, leaving 6 bases not matched to a gene. The V gene's germline CDR1 is MRHNA and CDR2 SNTAGT. The CDR3 nucleotides read TGTGCCAGCAGTGAAGGGTGGGAGGGATACAATGAGCAGTTCTTC. As protein: CASSEGWEGYNEQFF.

This clonotype has a handful of counts. The V gene is TRBV28, the J gene TRBJ1-2; 8 bases fit TRBD1. J lost 4 bases, V lost 6 bases, and 10 bases had no gene match. The CDR3 is 15 residues long. CDR1 and CDR2 (germline): MDHEN, SYDVKM. The CDR3 DNA sequence: TGTGCCAGCAGCCGCGAATTTGACAGGGGCTATGGCTACACCTTC. Protein sequence: CASSREFDRGYGYTF.

Many counts were recorded for this clonotype. The chain is built from TRBV6-2 or TRBV6-3 and TRBJ2-5; the match to TRBD2 covers 13 bases. The CDR3 has 16 amino acids. The V gene end was trimmed by 2 bases and the J gene end by 4 bases; junction bases not matched to a gene: 4. Germline loops: CDR1 MNHEY, CDR2 SVGEGT. CDR3 coding DNA: TGTGCCAGCAGTTACCGGACTAGCGGGAGTAGAGAGACCCAGTACTTC. Amino acid sequence: CASSYRTSGSRETQYF.

This clonotype was detected many times. The V and J genes are TRBV7-6 and TRBJ2-6; 9 bases fit TRBD2. CDR3 length: 18 residues. After removal of 5 bases from V and 1 base from J, the junction contained 9 bases not matched to a gene. Germline CDR1 reads SGHVS; CDR2 reads FNYEAQ. CDR3 in DNA: TGTGCCAGCAGCAACCCGGGACTAGCCCTATCTGGGGCCAACGTCCTGACTTTC. Translation: CASSNPGLALSGANVLTF.

In its sample, this clonotype was seen many times. The gene calls are TRBV20-1 and TRBJ2-3; D gene unclear. The CDR3 loop spans 15 amino acids. Germline CDR1 reads DFQATT; CDR2 reads SNEGSKA (reference sequence). V was shortened by 0 bases and J by 1 base, with 11 bases between the two germline ends. CDR3 loop: CSARDPLRGTDTQYF. The CDR3, as DNA: TGCAGTGCTAGAGATCCCCTACGAGGCACAGATACGCAGTATTTT.

The chain recombines TRBV12-3 or TRBV12-4 with TRBJ1-4; tentatively, D is TRBD1 (6 bases). The CDR3 has 15 amino acids. V gave up 5 bases and J gave up 6 bases, with 16 bases separating them. CDR3 sequence: CASSPQQGGYEKLFF. The CDR3 bases are TGTGCCAGCAGTCCCCAACAGGGAGGTTATGAAAAACTGTTTTTT.

This clonotype was counted ten times or more. The V and J genes are TRBV6-2 or TRBV6-3 and TRBJ2-3; possibly TRBD2 for D (6 bases). V was shortened by 2 bases and J by 3 bases, with 6 bases between the two germline ends. From germline, CDR1 is MNHEY and CDR2 SVGEGT. The CDR3 sequence is 13 residues long. DNA of the CDR3: TGTGCCAGCAGTTACGGGGGGACAGATACGCAGTATTTT. Amino acids: CASSYGGTDTQYF.

The table lists this clonotype with many counts. V gene TRBV4-1 combines with J gene TRBJ2-3; 13 bases fit TRBD2. Germline lookup yields CDR1 MGHRA and CDR2 YSYEKL. V lost 0 bases to trimming and J lost 1 base; unmatched junction nucleotides: 10. This CDR3 is 20 amino acids long. The CDR3 sequence is CASSQEPLAGGRIRTDTQYF. The CDR3 region has the DNA TGCGCCAGCAGCCAAGAGCCACTAGCGGGGGGGCGAATTCGCACAGATACGCAGTATTTT.

This clonotype was counted ten times or more. The chain carries TRBV7-9 and TRBJ2-1; 14 bases map to TRBD2. J was trimmed by 8 bases and V by 4 bases; bases with no gene match: 10. Germline CDR1 is SEHNR and CDR2 is FQNEAQ (reference sequence). The CDR3 is made up of 17 amino acids. Here the CDR3 reads CASSSPPGLAGEDEQFF. The DNA for the CDR3 is TGTGCCAGCAGCTCGCCGCCGGGACTAGCGGGGGAGGATGAGCAGTTCTTC.

In this sample, this clonotype turned up many times. This sequence joins TRBV28 and TRBJ1-5; the D gene is possibly TRBD1 (6 bases). The germline CDR1 and CDR2 sequences are MDHEN and SYDVKM. The germline V and J ends were trimmed by 7 bases and 0 bases, with 13 bases remaining between them. This CDR3 has 15 amino acids. The CDR3 is CASKPGGPSNQPQHF. DNA of the CDR3: TGTGCCAGCAAACCTGGGGGGCCTAGCAATCAGCCCCAGCATTTT.

This clonotype was observed many times. The chain combines TRBV27 with TRBJ2-2, with D hard to call. The V end lost 3 bases, the J end lost 0 bases, and 5 bases lay between the germline ends. The CDR3 spans 14 residues. Germline-derived CDR1 and CDR2 are MNHEY and SMNVEV (reference sequence). DNA for the CDR3: TGTGCCAGCAGTTTTAAAACGAACACCGGGGAGCTGTTTTTT. It specifies CASSFKTNTGELFF.

By frequency in the sample, this clonotype is hyperexpanded. V usage is TRBV6-5 and J usage is TRBJ2-2; D gene unclear. In germline, CDR1 is MNHEY, CDR2 SVGAGI. V was trimmed by 4 bases and J by 3 bases, leaving 6 bases between them. There are 13 residues in the CDR3. The CDR3 bases are TGTGCCAGCAGTTGGGATGACACCGGGGAGCTGTTTTTT. It is translated as CASSWDDTGELFF.

This clonotype showed up many times. The genes are TRBV4-1 and TRBJ2-3; D gene ambiguous. There are 13 residues in the CDR3. The germline CDR1 and CDR2 sequences are MGHRA and YSYEKL. V dropped 0 bases and J dropped 7 bases, with 8 bases sitting between them. The CDR3 coding sequence is TGCGCCAGCAGCCAAGACAACGAAAATACGCAGTATTTT. It translates to CASSQDNENTQYF.

This clonotype came up many times. The chain couples TRBV20-1 to TRBJ2-1; 13 nucleotides align to TRBD2. J gave up 10 bases and V 5 bases, and 11 bases lay outside the gene matches. This CDR3 contains 15 residues. Germline V gene data show CDR1 as DFQATT and CDR2 as SNEGSKA (reference sequence). The CDR3 DNA sequence: TGCAGTGCTCAGCCGGGACTAGCGGGAATGAAAGAGCAGTTCTTC. The encoded protein is CSAQPGLAGMKEQFF.

This clonotype appeared a few times. The chain has TRBV18 and TRBJ1-1; the D is unclear. This CDR3 is 15 amino acids long. Germline loops: CDR1 KGHSH, CDR2 LQKENI. V was pared by 0 bases and J by 4 bases, with 12 bases between. Here the CDR3 reads CASSPPPVGGTEAFF. As DNA, the CDR3 is TGTGCCAGCTCACCACCCCCCGTCGGAGGCACTGAAGCTTTCTTT.

This clonotype occurred many times. CDR3 coding DNA: TGTGCCAGCAGCTTAACGGGACAGGGGAACTATGGCTACACCTTC. Amino acid sequence: CASSLTGQGNYGYTF. The genes are TRBV7-2 and TRBJ1-2; 10 nucleotides match TRBD1. After removal of 2 bases from V and 2 bases from J, the junction contained 2 bases not matched to a gene. Germline V gives CDR1 SGHTA, CDR2 FQGNSA. The CDR3 contains 15 residues.

Many counts were recorded for this clonotype. The CDR3 is CASSDGTSGYEQYF. CDR3 DNA: TGTGCCAGCAGCGACGGGACTAGCGGCTACGAGCAGTACTTC. The chain uses TRBV13 and TRBJ2-7; the match to TRBD2 covers 11 bases. Germline assignment: CDR1 PRHDT and CDR2 FYEKMQ (reference sequence). V shed 5 bases, J shed 3 bases, and the junction held 3 bases outside the gene matches. The CDR3 runs to 14 residues.

At least ten counts were recorded for this clonotype. V is TRBV29-1 and J is TRBJ1-2, with D unresolved. The CDR3 is made up of 10 amino acids. Germline CDR1 SQVTM, CDR2 ANQGSEA. V lost 5 bases, J lost 5 bases, and 6 bases lay in between. CDR3 amino acids: CSVREYGYTF. CDR3 DNA: TGCAGCGTTAGGGAATATGGCTACACCTTC. Looking up the rest from reference TRBV29-1 and TRBJ1-2 gives the full variable domain: SAVISQKPSRDICQRGTSLTIQCQVDSQVTMMFWYRQQPGQSLTLIATANQGSEATYESGFVIDKFPISRPNLTFSTLTVSNMSPEDSSIYLCSVREYGYTFGSGTRLTVV.